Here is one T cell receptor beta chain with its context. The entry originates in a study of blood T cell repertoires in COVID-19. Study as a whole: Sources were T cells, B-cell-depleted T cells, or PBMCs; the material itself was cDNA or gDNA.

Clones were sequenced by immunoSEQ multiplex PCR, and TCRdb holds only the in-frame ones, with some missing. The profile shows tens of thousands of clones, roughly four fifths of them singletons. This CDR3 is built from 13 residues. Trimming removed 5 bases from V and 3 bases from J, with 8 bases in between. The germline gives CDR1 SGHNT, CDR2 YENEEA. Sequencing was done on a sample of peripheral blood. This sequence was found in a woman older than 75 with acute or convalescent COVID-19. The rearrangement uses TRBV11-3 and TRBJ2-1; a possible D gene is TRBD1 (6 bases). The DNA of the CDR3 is TGTGCCAGCAGCCGGGACAACTACAATGAGCAGTTCTTC. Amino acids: CASSRDNYNEQFF.